Listed below are T cell receptor beta chains from one sample, sequenced in a study of cytomegalovirus exposure and HLA in healthy donors. Profiling relied on immunoSEQ multiplex PCR, and the TCRdb table lists in-frame clones only, not all of them. The sample shows around 140,000 clones, around 70% of them seen only once. The sample was PBMCs. The receptors shown here come from a male donor in good health and CMV-seronegative. Each CDR3 is given with its conserved first and last residue. Fields, in order: V gene, D gene, J gene, CDR3 DNA, CDR3 protein. The D gene is left open where the match is weak.

>TRBV28|-|TRBJ1-6
TGTGCCGGGGCAGGGGAAAGCTATAATTCACCCCTCCACTTT
CAGAGESYNSPLHF
>TRBV5-1|TRBD2|TRBJ2-5
TGCGCCAGCAGTTTTAGCGGGAGGGTTGAGACCCAGTACTTC
CASSFSGRVETQYF
>TRBV4-2|TRBD2|TRBJ2-5
TGTGCCAGCAGCCAAGATCTCGGGCGGGGGGGCCGAGAGACCCAGTACTTC
CASSQDLGRGGRETQYF
>TRBV19|TRBD1|TRBJ1-1
TGTGCCAGTAGTGTCCGACAGGGATGGGCTTTCTTT
CASSVRQGWAFF
>TRBV27|-|TRBJ2-5
TGTGCCAGCAGTTTAGTGGGGCTGAAGACCCAGTACTTC
CASSLVGLKTQYF
>TRBV7-2|-|TRBJ1-1
TGTGCCAGCAGCTTAGCAGGGGACACTGAAGCTTTCTTT
CASSLAGDTEAFF
>TRBV5-4|-|TRBJ2-5
TGTGCCGTCCGACGGGTGGCGGGGGCGGGAGAGACCCAGTACTTC
CAVRRVAGAGETQYF
>TRBV6-5|TRBD1|TRBJ1-4
TGTGCCAGCAGTTACAACGACAGGGTGAGAAGTGAAAAACTGTTTTTT
CASSYNDRVRSEKLFF
>TRBV21-1|-|TRBJ2-1
TGTGCCAGCAGGGGACAGGAGTACAATGAGCAGTTCTTC
CASRGQEYNEQFF
>TRBV7-2|-|TRBJ1-2
TGTGCCAGCAGCTTAGTGCCCCTAACGACAGTAAGCTACACCTTC
CASSLVPLTTVSYTF
>TRBV7-9|-|TRBJ2-1
TGTGCCAGCAGCTTAGTCTCCCCGGCCTACAATGAGCAGTTCTTC
CASSLVSPAYNEQFF